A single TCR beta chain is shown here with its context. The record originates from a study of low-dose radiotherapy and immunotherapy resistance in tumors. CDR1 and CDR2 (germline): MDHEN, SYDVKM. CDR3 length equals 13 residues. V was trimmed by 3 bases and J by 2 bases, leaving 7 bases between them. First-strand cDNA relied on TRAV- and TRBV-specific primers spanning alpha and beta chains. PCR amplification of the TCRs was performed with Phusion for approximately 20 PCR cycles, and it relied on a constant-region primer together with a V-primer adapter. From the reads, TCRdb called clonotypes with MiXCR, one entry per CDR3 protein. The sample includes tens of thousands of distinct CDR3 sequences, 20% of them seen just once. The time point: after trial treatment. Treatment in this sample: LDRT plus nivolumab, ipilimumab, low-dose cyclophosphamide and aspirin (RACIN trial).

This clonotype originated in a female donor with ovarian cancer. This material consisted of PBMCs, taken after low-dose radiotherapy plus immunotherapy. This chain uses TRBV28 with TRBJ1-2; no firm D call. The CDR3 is CASSLVENYGYTF. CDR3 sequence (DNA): TGTGCCAGCAGTTTGGTTGAGAACTATGGCTACACCTTC.